A single sample is the source of the 19 T cell receptor beta chains below, sequenced in a study of T cell repertoires in cytomegalovirus infection. Their recognized antigens are unknown. TCRdb itself ran the reads through MiXCR, one entry per CDR3 protein. The table includes some 500,000 distinct CDR3 sequences, just under 40% detected once. The starting material was cultured PBMCs, obtained from culture after CMV antigen stimulation. All receptors come from a human donor in good health (CMV status not recorded). Some clones in this sample may be carry-over from other donors' samples.

The CDR3 coding sequence is TGTGCCAGCAGCAGAACCGGGACGCCTCAGCCCCAGCATTTT. The encoded protein is CASSRTGTPQPQHF. The chain uses TRBV6-8 and TRBJ1-5; TRBD1 might be the D (5 bases). Trimming removed 6 bases at V and 6 bases at J, with 15 bases between. CDR1 is MNHGY and CDR2 is SAAAGT in the germline V gene. This CDR3 spans 14 amino acids.

This chain joins TRBV2 and TRBJ2-3; D may be TRBD1 (6 bases). Germline V gene data show CDR1 as SNHLY and CDR2 as FYNNEI. V gave up 7 bases and J gave up 5 bases, with 13 bases separating them. This CDR3 spans 13 amino acids. In nucleotides, the CDR3 is TGTGCCAGCAACAGGGAAGGGGGAGATACGCAGTATTTT. Protein: CASNREGGDTQYF.

This clonotype was counted a single time. The chain links TRBV3-1 to TRBJ2-2; D is ambiguous. CDR1 is LGHDT, CDR2 YNNKEL, per germline (reference sequence). V lost 7 bases, J lost 1 base, and 19 bases lay in between. The length of the CDR3 is 17 residues. The CDR3 bases are TGTGCCAGCACCACAGAGAGTTCAATTCGGAACACCGGGGAGCTGTTTTTT. It translates to CASTTESSIRNTGELFF.

This CDR3 is CSARDVAEPGADTQYF. In DNA form, the CDR3 reads TGCAGTGCTAGAGATGTAGCGGAGCCCGGGGCAGATACGCAGTATTTT. The V and J genes are TRBV20-1 and TRBJ2-3; tentatively, D is TRBD2 (6 bases). The germline V and J ends were trimmed by 0 bases and 4 bases, with 17 bases remaining between them. Germline V lookup: CDR1 DFQATT, CDR2 SNEGSKA (reference sequence). This CDR3 has 16 residues.

The chain is built from TRBV9 and TRBJ2-7; the D gene could be TRBD1 or TRBD2 (5 bases each). Trimming stripped 1 base from V and 12 bases from J, with 32 bases between. The CDR3 loop spans 18 amino acids. Germline V lookup: CDR1 SGDLS, CDR2 YYNGEE. CDR3 coding DNA: TGTGCCAGCAGCGTAAACTATTGGGGGATAACCGGGATGGGAGTTTGGTACTTC. Encoded protein: CASSVNYWGITGMGVWYF. Looking up the rest from reference TRBV9 and TRBJ2-7 gives the full variable domain: DSGVTQTPKHLITATGQRVTLRCSPRSGDLSVYWYQQSLDQGLQFLIQYYNGEERAKGNILERFSAQQFPDLHSELNLSSLELGDSALYFCASSVNYWGITGMGVWYFGPGTRLTVT.

J is TRBJ2-1 and V is TRBV6-5; 7 bases agree with TRBD2. V shed 0 bases and J 5 bases; nucleotides not matched to a gene: 4. The CDR3 has 15 residues. Germline V lookup: CDR1 MNHEY, CDR2 SVGAGI. The chain's CDR3 is CASSYSGTTHNEQFF. CDR3 bases: TGTGCCAGCAGTTACTCAGGGACTACCCACAATGAGCAGTTCTTC.

In its sample, this clonotype was seen a few times. J is TRBJ2-2 and V is TRBV6-1; D is possibly TRBD1 (6 bases). Trimming removed 7 bases from V and 7 bases from J, with 13 bases in between. From germline, CDR1 is MNHNS and CDR2 SASEGT. CDR3 length: 13 residues. Here the CDR3 reads CASNPTGFGELFF. In DNA form, the CDR3 reads TGTGCCAGCAACCCAACAGGGTTCGGGGAGCTGTTTTTT.

A few counts support this clonotype. CDR3 sequence: CASSLSRGYYNEQFF. The DNA for the CDR3 is TGTGCCAGCAGCTTATCTAGGGGATACTACAATGAGCAGTTCTTC. The rearrangement joins TRBV7-2 to TRBJ2-1, with a weak D call TRBD1 (5 bases). V dropped 2 bases and J dropped 3 bases, with 11 bases sitting between them. This CDR3 has 15 residues. CDR1 is SGHTA, CDR2 FQGNSA, per germline.

This chain joins TRBV11-2 and TRBJ2-5; TRBD1 aligns across 7 bases. The J segment lost 3 bases and the V segment lost 5 bases, leaving 9 bases of the junction unmatched. This CDR3 is built from 15 residues. Germline CDR1 is SGHAT and CDR2 is FQNNGV. CDR3 amino acids: CASSPRTGSKETQYF. As DNA, the CDR3 is TGTGCCAGCAGCCCCCGGACAGGTTCGAAAGAGACCCAGTACTTC.

The rearrangement links TRBV19 to TRBJ2-1; a possible D gene is TRBD2 (5 bases). The CDR3 runs 13 residues. Germline loops: CDR1 LNHDA, CDR2 SQIVND (reference sequence). Trimming removed 6 bases from V and 8 bases from J, with 14 bases in between. CDR3 residues: CASRAKGDDEQFF. Written as DNA, the CDR3 is TGTGCCAGTAGGGCGAAGGGAGACGATGAGCAGTTCTTC.

The V gene is TRBV19, the J gene TRBJ1-5; D remains unclear. The CDR3 is 13 amino acids. Germline V gene sequence: CDR1 LNHDA, CDR2 SQIVND (reference sequence). Trimming removed 11 bases at V and 3 bases at J, with 14 bases between. The CDR3 sequence: CAVGAPPNQPQHF. In DNA, the CDR3 is TGTGCCGTAGGAGCCCCTCCCAATCAGCCCCAGCATTTT.

V and J are TRBV7-6 and TRBJ2-2; weak D call: TRBD2 (5 bases). The V gene lost 5 bases and the J gene lost 2 bases, with 12 bases spanning the gap. There are 15 residues in the CDR3. In germline, CDR1 is SGHVS, CDR2 FNYEAQ. The CDR3 nucleotides read TGTGCCAGCAGCCCGGAGGCAGTCAACACCGGGGAGCTGTTTTTT. This encodes CASSPEAVNTGELFF.

The chain carries TRBV20-1 and TRBJ2-1; 11 nucleotides line up with TRBD2. The CDR3 consists of 14 residues. V trimming: 1 base; J trimming: 6 bases; junction bases outside the gene matches: 2. CDR1 is DFQATT, CDR2 SNEGSKA, per germline (reference sequence). In DNA form, the CDR3 reads TGCAGTGCTAGAGGACTAGCGGGATCCAATGAGCAGTTCTTC. Amino acids: CSARGLAGSNEQFF.

The chain has TRBV7-2 and TRBJ2-5; D might be TRBD1 (6 bases). V shed 4 bases and J shed 0 bases, with 12 bases lying between them. The CDR3 is 15 amino acids. Germline CDR1 and CDR2: SGHTA and FQGNSA. This CDR3 is CASSSADRDQETQYF. For the CDR3, the DNA is TGTGCCAGCAGCTCAGCGGACAGAGACCAAGAGACCCAGTACTTC.

The chain combines TRBV7-2 with TRBJ2-5; 9 nucleotides line up with TRBD2. CDR3 length: 17 amino acids. V dropped 5 bases and J dropped 4; count of bases not matched to a gene: 14. CDR1 and CDR2 from the germline V gene are SGHTA and FQGNSA. CDR3 loop: CASSPLRSGGTGETQYF. The CDR3 nucleotides read TGTGCCAGCAGCCCACTCAGGAGCGGGGGGACTGGAGAGACCCAGTACTTC.

The chain recombines TRBV20-1 with TRBJ1-1; 9 positions agree with TRBD1. The germline V gene encodes CDR1 DFQATT and CDR2 SNEGSKA (reference sequence). CDR3 length equals 15 residues. J was trimmed by 3 bases and V by 6 bases; bases with no gene match: 11. CDR3 sequence: CSAISSGQGYTEAFF. The DNA of the CDR3 is TGCAGTGCCATCAGCTCTGGACAGGGGTACACTGAAGCTTTCTTT.

The J gene is TRBJ2-3, the V gene TRBV18; TRBD2 matches 10 bases. Germline lookup yields CDR1 KGHSH and CDR2 LQKENI. After removal of 6 bases from V and 2 bases from J, the junction contained 5 bases not matched to a gene. The length of the CDR3 is 15 residues. CDR3 sequence: CASSVLAGLTDTQYF. The CDR3 DNA is TGTGCCAGCTCCGTACTAGCGGGACTCACAGATACGCAGTATTTT.

This rearrangement joins TRBV12-3 or TRBV12-4 to TRBJ2-3; D not resolved. This CDR3 is built from 13 residues. The V and J ends lost 3 bases and 8 bases respectively, with 12 bases between them. Written as DNA, the CDR3 is TGTGCCAGCAGTTTTTCCTTCTCGGGTACGCAGTATTTT. Its protein is CASSFSFSGTQYF.

This clonotype was seen a few times. V gene TRBV27 combines with J gene TRBJ2-1; D remains ambiguous. V dropped 3 bases and J dropped 5 bases, with 20 bases sitting between them. CDR3 length: 17 amino acids. Germline assignment: CDR1 MNHEY and CDR2 SMNVEV (reference sequence). This chain's CDR3 is CASSLSLGARKNNEQFF. In DNA form, the CDR3 reads TGTGCCAGCAGTTTGAGCCTCGGCGCGCGTAAAAACAATGAGCAGTTCTTC.